These 27 T cell receptor beta chains share one sample of origin, sequenced in a study of cytomegalovirus exposure and HLA in healthy donors. PCR was performed using 60 Vbeta and 13 Jbeta primers. Generated by immunoSEQ multiplex PCR, the TCRdb table keeps only in-frame clones and is missing some. The data hold about 130,000 clones, with over 75% observed a single time. Sequenced input: PBMCs. Source of these receptors: a boy aged 5-17 years in good health and CMV-seronegative.

The rearrangement links TRBV4-1 to TRBJ1-2, with 8 bases aligning to TRBD1. Germline V gene sequence: CDR1 MGHRA, CDR2 YSYEKL. The CDR3 runs 16 residues. Trimming removed 4 bases from V and 4 bases from J; junction bases left unmatched: 11. The CDR3 region has the DNA TGCGCCAGCAGCCTAGACGTGGCAGGGGGCATCTATGGCTACACCTTC. This codes for CASSLDVAGGIYGYTF.

In this sample, this clone turned up a few times. The chain joins TRBV19 to TRBJ1-1; D might be TRBD1 (6 bases). V lost 8 bases and J 4 bases, leaving 14 bases between the germline ends. CDR3 length equals 13 residues. Germline assignment: CDR1 LNHDA and CDR2 SQIVND (reference sequence). CDR3 DNA sequence: TGTGCCAGTGGAGACAGGCCGAGCACTGAAGCTTTCTTT. Translation: CASGDRPSTEAFF. Supplemented by reference TRBV19 and TRBJ1-1, the full variable domain reads DGGITQSPKYLFRKEGQNVTLSCEQNLNHDAMYWYRQDPGQGLRLIYYSQIVNDFQKGDIAEGYSVSREKKESFPLTVTSAQKNPTAFYLCASGDRPSTEAFFGQGTRLTVV.

This rearrangement joins TRBV11-3 to TRBJ2-7, with D perhaps matching TRBD2 (6 bases). V gave up 4 bases and J gave up 5 bases, with 15 bases separating them. The V gene's germline CDR1 is SGHNT and CDR2 YENEEA. The CDR3 consists of 14 residues. The CDR3 nucleotides are TGTGCCAGCAGCTCGCACCATCCGGGGGACGAGCAGTACTTC. Amino acid sequence: CASSSHHPGDEQYF. The full variable domain, its missing parts supplied by reference TRBV11-3 and TRBJ2-7, is EAGVVQSPRYKIIEKKQPVAFWCNPISGHNTLYWYLQNLGQGPELLIRYENEEAVDDSQLPKDRFSAERLKGVDSTLKIQPAELGDSAVYLCASSSHHPGDEQYFGPGTRLTVT.

The J gene is TRBJ2-1, the V gene TRBV19; D might be TRBD2 (7 bases). V was shortened by 7 bases and J by 4 bases, with 23 bases between the two germline ends. Germline-derived CDR1 and CDR2 are LNHDA and SQIVND (reference sequence). CDR3 size: 17 residues. The CDR3, as DNA: TGTGCCAGTAATGGCGGACCAGGGGAGGGCCGGTACAATGAGCAGTTCTTC. Protein: CASNGGPGEGRYNEQFF. The full variable domain, rest sourced from reference TRBV19 and TRBJ2-1, is DGGITQSPKYLFRKEGQNVTLSCEQNLNHDAMYWYRQDPGQGLRLIYYSQIVNDFQKGDIAEGYSVSREKKESFPLTVTSAQKNPTAFYLCASNGGPGEGRYNEQFFGPGTRLTVL.

The gene calls are TRBV6-1 and TRBJ1-2; weak D call: TRBD1 (6 bases). The germline V gene has CDR1 MNHNS and CDR2 SASEGT. Trimming took 6 bases from V and 8 from J, leaving 19 bases between them. The CDR3 loop spans 14 amino acids. CDR3 sequence: CASRDLSTGLGYTF. The CDR3 nucleotides read TGTGCCAGCAGAGACTTAAGTACAGGGTTGGGCTACACCTTC.

This chain uses TRBV7-2 with TRBJ2-7; 15 bases are a match to TRBD2. The CDR3 sequence is 15 residues long. J was trimmed by 6 bases and V by 5 bases; bases with no gene match: 5. Germline loops: CDR1 SGHTA, CDR2 FQGNSA. The CDR3 spells CASSPGLAGGPEQYF. The CDR3 nucleotides read TGTGCCAGCAGCCCGGGACTAGCGGGAGGTCCCGAGCAGTACTTC.

The chain joins TRBV19 to TRBJ2-2, with a possible D match to TRBD1 (7 bases). V lost 7 bases, J lost 0 bases, and 15 bases lay in between. The CDR3 sequence is 16 residues long. Germline CDR1 LNHDA, CDR2 SQIVND (reference sequence). CDR3 bases: TGTGCCAGTACCAACCAGGGGGGCCCGAACACCGGGGAGCTGTTTTTT. Residues: CASTNQGGPNTGELFF.

This clone has a handful of counts. V gene TRBV7-9 combines with J gene TRBJ2-7; a weak D match, TRBD2 (6 bases). Germline lookup yields CDR1 SEHNR and CDR2 FQNEAQ (reference sequence). CDR3 length: 13 amino acids. Trimming shortened V by 5 bases and J by 4 bases, and 12 bases separated the two germline ends. The DNA for the CDR3 is TGTGCCAGCAGCATTAGCGGTAGATACGAGCAGTACTTC. Protein: CASSISGRYEQYF. Based on the CDR3 plus reference TRBV7-9 and TRBJ2-7, the full variable domain is DTGVSQNPRHKITKRGQNVTFRCDPISEHNRLYWYRQTLGQGPEFLTYFQNEAQLEKSRLLSDRFSAERPKGSFSTLEIQRTEQGDSAMYLCASSISGRYEQYFGPGTRLTVT.

The chain combines TRBV11-3 with TRBJ2-2; 7 bases are shared with TRBD2. V lost 4 bases to trimming and J lost 1 base; unmatched junction nucleotides: 6. Germline loops: CDR1 SGHNT, CDR2 YENEEA. This CDR3 comprises 16 residues. Written as DNA, the CDR3 is TGTGCCAGCAGCTCCCGATCTAGCGGGAACACCGGGGAGCTGTTTTTT. It yields the protein CASSSRSSGNTGELFF. Full variable domain (remainder filled in from reference TRBV11-3 and TRBJ2-2): EAGVVQSPRYKIIEKKQPVAFWCNPISGHNTLYWYLQNLGQGPELLIRYENEEAVDDSQLPKDRFSAERLKGVDSTLKIQPAELGDSAVYLCASSSRSSGNTGELFFGEGSRLTVL.

This clone was picked up one time. The chain links TRBV7-2 to TRBJ2-7; unclear D gene. Germline values: CDR1 SGHTA, CDR2 FQGNSA. CDR3 length: 16 residues. Deletions cut 2 bases from V and 0 bases from J, with 14 bases between. The CDR3 nucleotides read TGTGCCAGCAGCTTAAAGATCAGGATGGTCTCCTACGAGCAGTACTTC. Its translation: CASSLKIRMVSYEQYF.

The chain is built from TRBV15 and TRBJ1-1, with D hard to call. V lost 0 bases and J lost 0, with 11 bases in between. There are 16 residues in the CDR3. The germline V gene has CDR1 LNHNV and CDR2 YYDKDF (reference sequence). The CDR3 nucleotides are TGTGCCACCAGCAGAGATTACGAGATAATGAACACTGAAGCTTTCTTT. As protein: CATSRDYEIMNTEAFF.

This chain connects TRBV7-2 to TRBJ2-3; the D gene is possibly TRBD1 (5 bases). CDR3 size: 12 residues. Germline V lookup: CDR1 SGHTA, CDR2 FQGNSA. V was shortened by 3 bases and J by 6 bases, with 7 bases between the two germline ends. CDR3 sequence: CASSFTGDTQYF. Written as DNA, the CDR3 is TGTGCCAGCAGCTTTACAGGTGATACGCAGTATTTT. Variable domain in full (rest from reference TRBV7-2 and TRBJ2-3): GAGVSQSPSNKVTEKGKDVELRCDPISGHTALYWYRQSLGQGLEFLIYFQGNSAPDKSGLPSDRFSAERTGGSVSTLTIQRTQQEDSAVYLCASSFTGDTQYFGPGTRLTVL.

This clone has a single count. The chain combines TRBV7-9 with TRBJ2-1, with D hard to call. V gave up 5 bases and J gave up 1 base, with 12 bases separating them. The CDR3 has 15 residues. Germline CDR1 and CDR2: SEHNR and FQNEAQ (reference sequence). CDR3 residues: CASSQLAASYNEQFF. The CDR3 DNA follows: TGTGCCAGCAGCCAACTTGCGGCGTCCTACAATGAGCAGTTCTTC.

Worth noting for this clone: Other DNA sequences in the sample encode the same CDR3. The chain employs TRBV7-9 and TRBJ2-7; 11 positions agree with TRBD2. This CDR3 has 14 amino acids. V lost 3 bases, J lost 3 bases, and 1 base stayed unmatched. CDR1 is SEHNR and CDR2 is FQNEAQ in the germline V gene (reference sequence). Here the CDR3 DNA reads TGTGCCAGCAGCTTGGGACTAGCGGACTACGAGCAGTACTTC. It yields the protein CASSLGLADYEQYF.

The gene calls are TRBV5-6 and TRBJ2-7; a possible D gene is TRBD2 (6 bases). Trimming cost V 0 bases and J 4 bases, with 17 bases left between them. The CDR3 has 16 residues. From germline, CDR1 is SGHDT and CDR2 YYEEEE. The CDR3 region is CASSLGGFPGTYEQYF. The DNA of the CDR3 is TGTGCCAGCAGCTTGGGGGGGTTCCCAGGGACTTACGAGCAGTACTTC.

This chain connects TRBV30 to TRBJ2-7; 9 bases agree with TRBD2. The V gene end was trimmed by 0 bases and the J gene end by 6 bases; junction bases not matched to a gene: 9. In germline, CDR1 is GTSNPN, CDR2 SVGIG (reference sequence). The length of the CDR3 is 15 residues. The CDR3, as DNA: TGTGCCTGGAGTGTACAGGCTAGCGGGATAGGCGAGCAGTACTTC. Its protein is CAWSVQASGIGEQYF.

This clone appeared a single time. The V gene is TRBV7-3, the J gene TRBJ2-1; D might be TRBD2 (6 bases). V gave up 5 bases and J gave up 7 bases, with 6 bases separating them. The CDR3 covers 11 residues. Germline CDR1 reads SGHTA; CDR2 reads FQGTGA. As DNA, the CDR3 is TGTGCCAGCAGCGGGGGGAATGAGCAGTTCTTC. This translates into CASSGGNEQFF.

This clone was detected a few times. V and J are TRBV5-8 and TRBJ1-6; TRBD1 is a possible D gene (5 bases). This CDR3 has 15 amino acids. V was cut by 2 bases and J by 7 bases, with 13 bases left in between. Germline V CDR1 and CDR2: SGHTS, YDEGEE. CDR3 nucleotide sequence: TGTGCCAGCAGCTTCTTTAAGGGGCGAAATTCACCCCTCCACTTT. This codes for CASSFFKGRNSPLHF.

The chain couples TRBV11-3 to TRBJ1-1; no clear D gene. The germline V gene encodes CDR1 SGHNT and CDR2 YENEEA. The V end lost 0 bases, the J end lost 6 bases, and 8 bases lay between the germline ends. There are 13 residues in the CDR3. CDR3 nucleotides: TGTGCCAGCAGCTTAGATATGGCAGCTGAAGCTTTCTTT. Residues: CASSLDMAAEAFF.

The CDR3 DNA follows: TGCGCCAGCAGCTTGGCAGGACTAGCGGAGCTCACAGATACGCAGTATTTT. Protein product: CASSLAGLAELTDTQYF. V gene TRBV5-1 combines with J gene TRBJ2-3, with 10 bases lining up with TRBD2. In germline, CDR1 is SGHRS, CDR2 YFSETQ. This CDR3 comprises 17 residues. Trimming removed 0 bases from V and 2 bases from J; junction bases left unmatched: 6.

V and J are TRBV5-4 and TRBJ1-2; TRBD1 might be the D (6 bases). The CDR3 runs 11 residues. Trimming left V 6 bases short and J 8 bases short, with 11 bases between. CDR1 and CDR2 (germline): SGHNT, YYREEE (reference sequence). CDR3 protein: CASKTGTGYTF. The CDR3 nucleotides read TGTGCCAGCAAGACCGGGACAGGCTACACCTTC.

This chain uses TRBV2 with TRBJ1-5; D ambiguous. Trimming took off 4 bases at V and 6 bases at J, with 13 bases between the two ends. Germline CDR1 SNHLY, CDR2 FYNNEI. This CDR3 contains 14 residues. CDR3 region: CASSAGFGSQPQHF. The DNA for the CDR3 is TGTGCCAGCAGTGCGGGATTCGGTAGTCAGCCCCAGCATTTT.

The chain is built from TRBV5-6 and TRBJ2-7; D is unclear. V was shortened by 3 bases and J by 6 bases, with 10 bases between the two germline ends. Germline V gives CDR1 SGHDT, CDR2 YYEEEE. This CDR3 is built from 12 residues. The CDR3 reads CASSSPPVEQYF. CDR3 nucleotides: TGTGCCAGCAGCTCACCGCCAGTCGAGCAGTACTTC.

The rearrangement joins TRBV28 to TRBJ1-1, with 7 bases matching TRBD1. The V gene's germline CDR1 is MDHEN and CDR2 SYDVKM. There are 15 residues in the CDR3. V shed 6 bases, J shed 7 bases, and the junction held 14 bases outside the gene matches. The CDR3 sequence is CASSPPSTGKYEAFF. DNA for the CDR3: TGTGCCAGCAGCCCCCCGTCGACAGGGAAATATGAAGCTTTCTTT.

The chain links TRBV5-6 to TRBJ1-6; no clear D gene. V was trimmed by 0 bases and J by 4 bases, leaving 17 bases between them. This CDR3 has 18 amino acids. Per germline, CDR1 SGHDT and CDR2 YYEEEE. CDR3 bases: TGTGCCAGCAGCTTGGCCTTTGGGCTCCTGCGTTATAATTCACCCCTCCACTTT. This translates into CASSLAFGLLRYNSPLHF.

In its sample, this clone was seen a few times. This sequence joins TRBV6-4 and TRBJ2-2; TRBD2 matches 8 bases. The CDR3 is 15 amino acids. V was clipped by 2 bases and J by 2 bases; unmatched bases: 1. The germline CDR1 and CDR2 sequences are MRHNA and SNTAGT. DNA of the CDR3: TGTGCCAGCAGTGACGCGGGGGGAAACACCGGGGAGCTGTTTTTT. This encodes CASSDAGGNTGELFF.

V is TRBV4-1 and J is TRBJ1-5; 7 bases map to TRBD1. This CDR3 is built from 16 residues. With V trimmed by 2 bases and J by 2 bases, 6 bases remained unmatched. Germline V CDR1 and CDR2: MGHRA, YSYEKL. Written as DNA, the CDR3 is TGCGCCAGCAGCCAACTACAGGGGTTGGGCAATCAGCCCCAGCATTTT. Translated: CASSQLQGLGNQPQHF.